This T cell receptor beta chain was profiled in a study of blood T cell repertoires in COVID-19. Using immunoSEQ multiplex PCR, the repertoire was profiled, and TCRdb retains in-frame clones only, with some absent. The table records around 130,000 clones, just under 85% of them present only once. The sequence derives from a woman between 50 and 59 years old with acute or convalescent COVID-19. Source material: peripheral blood.

CDR3 DNA sequence: TGCGCCAGCAGCTTGGCCTCCAGGTCTGAAAAACTGTTTTTT. Translating gives CASSLASRSEKLFF. The gene calls are TRBV5-1 and TRBJ1-4; no definite D call. Germline V lookup: CDR1 SGHRS, CDR2 YFSETQ. There are 14 residues in the CDR3. Trimming pared 0 bases from V and 7 bases from J, leaving 10 bases between.